Listed below are T cell receptor beta chains from one sample, sequenced in a study of OX40 agonist ivuxolimab in advanced cancers. TCRdb's table, derived via immunoSEQ multiplex PCR, lists solely in-frame clones and lacks some. Among about 80,000 clones, 85% to 90% were seen once, and the ten largest hold roughly 13%. Sequences were derived from CD4+ or CD8+ T cells sorted from blood, sampled in a trial of the OX40 agonist ivuxolimab. The receptors were sampled from an adult with an advanced solid tumor such as melanoma, head and neck, liver or kidney cancer. CDR3s include the opening cysteine and the closing phenylalanine or tryptophan. The D gene is left open where the match is weak. The size of a clone is reported for some rows only, either as once, few or many, or as a class for expanded clones.

abundance,v_gene,j_gene,d_gene,CDR3nt,CDR3aa
.,TRBV7-8,TRBJ1-1,TRBD1,TGTGCCAGCAGCCCGACCACAGGGGGCACTGAAGCTTTCTTT,CASSPTTGGTEAFF
.,TRBV7-8,TRBJ2-7,.,TGTGCCAGCAGCTTGTCCGCGGGTTTGAGCGAGCAGTACTTC,CASSLSAGLSEQYF
.,TRBV19,TRBJ1-1,.,TGTGCCAGTAGTGCTTACGGGCCGAACACTGAAGCTTTCTTT,CASSAYGPNTEAFF
.,TRBV11-2,TRBJ2-7,TRBD1,TGTGCCAGCAGCTTGACAGGGGGCCACGAGCAGTACTTC,CASSLTGGHEQYF
.,TRBV5-1,TRBJ2-4,.,TGCGCCAGCAGCCCCCCCCCGGGGGTGCTCGGGATATACATTCAGTACTTC,CASSPPPGVLGIYIQYF
few,TRBV9,TRBJ2-7,TRBD1,TGTGCCAGCAGCCCTCAGCCGGGACAGGCCTACGAGCAGTACTTC,CASSPQPGQAYEQYF
.,TRBV7-3,TRBJ2-3,TRBD1,TGTGCCAGCAGCTCCGGGACAGGGACAGATACGCAGTATTTT,CASSSGTGTDTQYF
.,TRBV4-1,TRBJ2-6,.,TGCGCCAGCAGCCGAGGAGGGATTGTTTCTGGGGCCAACGTCCTGACTTTC,CASSRGGIVSGANVLTF
.,TRBV12-2,TRBJ2-5,.,TGTGCAAGTCGCTTAAGGGGGGAACAGGTGCTGTGGGAGACCCAGTACTTC,CASRLRGEQVLWETQYF
.,TRBV6-1,TRBJ2-1,.,TGTGCCAGCAGTGAATTCCGCTACAATGAGCAGTTCTTC,CASSEFRYNEQFF
.,TRBV6-5,TRBJ2-7,.,TGTGCCAGCAGTAGTGGCGACCACAACTACGAGCAGTACTTC,CASSSGDHNYEQYF
.,TRBV27,TRBJ2-1,.,TGTGCCAGCAGTCCGACGGTCAATGAGCAGTTCTTC,CASSPTVNEQFF
.,TRBV28,TRBJ1-1,TRBD1,TGTGCCAGCAGTTCGCGACAGGGGGCGATAAAGGCTGAAGCTTTCTTT,CASSSRQGAIKAEAFF
.,TRBV5-4,TRBJ2-7,TRBD2,TGTGCCAGCAGCCACGGACCGACTAGCGGGGGAGTCGAGCAGTACTTC,CASSHGPTSGGVEQYF
few,TRBV9,TRBJ1-1,.,TGTGCCAGCAGCGTAGCAGGGCTGAACACTGAAGCTTTCTTT,CASSVAGLNTEAFF
.,TRBV19,TRBJ2-2,.,TGTGCCAGTAGTAAGTTGAGAGGTAGTAACGGGGAGCTGTTTTTT,CASSKLRGSNGELFF
.,TRBV15,TRBJ2-5,.,TGTGCCACCAGCAGAGATCGAGTAGAGACCCAGTACTTC,CATSRDRVETQYF
.,TRBV12-5,TRBJ2-7,TRBD2,TGTGCTAGTGCCCCATCCGGGACTAGCCGCTACGAGCAGTACTTC,CASAPSGTSRYEQYF